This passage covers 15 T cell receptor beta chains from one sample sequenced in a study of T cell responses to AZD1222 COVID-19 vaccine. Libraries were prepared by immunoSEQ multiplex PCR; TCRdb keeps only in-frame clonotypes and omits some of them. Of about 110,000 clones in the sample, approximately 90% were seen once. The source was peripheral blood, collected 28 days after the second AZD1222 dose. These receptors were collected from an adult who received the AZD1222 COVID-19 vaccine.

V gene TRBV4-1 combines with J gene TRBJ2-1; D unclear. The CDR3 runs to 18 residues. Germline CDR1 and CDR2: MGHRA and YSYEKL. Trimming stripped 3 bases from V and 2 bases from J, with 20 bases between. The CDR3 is CASSQAGVGPVTYNEQFF. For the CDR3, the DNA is TGCGCCAGCAGCCAGGCCGGTGTAGGGCCAGTGACCTACAATGAGCAGTTCTTC.

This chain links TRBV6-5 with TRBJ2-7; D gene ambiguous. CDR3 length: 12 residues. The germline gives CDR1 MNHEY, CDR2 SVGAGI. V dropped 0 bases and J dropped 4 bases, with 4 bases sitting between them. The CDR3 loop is CASSYSPYEQYF. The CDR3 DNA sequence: TGTGCCAGCAGTTACTCCCCTTACGAGCAGTACTTC.

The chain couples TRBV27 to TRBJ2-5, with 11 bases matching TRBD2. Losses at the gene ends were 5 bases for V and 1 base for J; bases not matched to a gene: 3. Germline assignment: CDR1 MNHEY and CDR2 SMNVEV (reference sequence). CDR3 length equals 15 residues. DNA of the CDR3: TGTGCCAGCAGTGCGGGACTAGCGGTCCAAGAGACCCAGTACTTC. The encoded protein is CASSAGLAVQETQYF.

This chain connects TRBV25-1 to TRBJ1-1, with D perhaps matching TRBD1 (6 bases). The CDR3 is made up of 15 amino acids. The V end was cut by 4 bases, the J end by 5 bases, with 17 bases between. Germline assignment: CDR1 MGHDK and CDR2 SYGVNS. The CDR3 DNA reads TGTGCCAGCAGTGGATCAAGGGGGGCTTGGACTGAAGCTTTCTTT. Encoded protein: CASSGSRGAWTEAFF.

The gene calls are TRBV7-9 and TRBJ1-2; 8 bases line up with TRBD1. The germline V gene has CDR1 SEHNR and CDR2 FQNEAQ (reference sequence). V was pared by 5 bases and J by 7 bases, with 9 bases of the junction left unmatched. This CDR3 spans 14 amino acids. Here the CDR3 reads CASSLGQGARGYTF. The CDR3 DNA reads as TGTGCCAGCAGCCTAGGGCAGGGGGCGCGTGGCTACACCTTC.

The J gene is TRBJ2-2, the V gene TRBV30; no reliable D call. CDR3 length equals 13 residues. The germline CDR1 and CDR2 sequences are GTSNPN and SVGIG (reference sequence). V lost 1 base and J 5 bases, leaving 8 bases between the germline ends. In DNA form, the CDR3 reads TGTGCCTGGAGTGCTCTGGGAACCGGGGAGCTGTTTTTT. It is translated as CAWSALGTGELFF.

The CDR3 sequence is CASSYSLAADTQYF. Here the CDR3 DNA reads TGTGCCAGCAGTTACTCACTAGCAGCCGATACGCAGTATTTT. The chain is built from TRBV6-5 and TRBJ2-3, with D maybe TRBD2 (6 bases). Germline CDR1 is MNHEY and CDR2 is SVGAGI. This CDR3 has 14 amino acids. Trimming stripped 0 bases from V and 6 bases from J, with 10 bases between.

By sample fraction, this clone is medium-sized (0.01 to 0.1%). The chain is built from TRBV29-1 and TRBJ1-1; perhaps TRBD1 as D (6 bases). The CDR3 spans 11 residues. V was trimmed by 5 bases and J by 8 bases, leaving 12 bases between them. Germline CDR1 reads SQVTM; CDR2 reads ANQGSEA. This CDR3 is CSVRGRGEAFF. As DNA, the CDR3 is TGCAGCGTTCGGGGCAGGGGCGAAGCTTTCTTT.

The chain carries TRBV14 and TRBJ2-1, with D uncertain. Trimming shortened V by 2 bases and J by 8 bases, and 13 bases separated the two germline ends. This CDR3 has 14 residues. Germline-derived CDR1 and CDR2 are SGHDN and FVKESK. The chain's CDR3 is CASSQRRSSDEQFF. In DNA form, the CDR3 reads TGTGCCAGCAGCCAAAGGAGATCCTCGGATGAGCAGTTCTTC. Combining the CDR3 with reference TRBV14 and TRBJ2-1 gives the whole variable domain EAGVTQFPSHSVIEKGQTVTLRCDPISGHDNLYWYRRVMGKEIKFLLHFVKESKQDESGMPNNRFLAERTGGTYSTLKVQPAELEDSGVYFCASSQRRSSDEQFFGPGTRLTVL.

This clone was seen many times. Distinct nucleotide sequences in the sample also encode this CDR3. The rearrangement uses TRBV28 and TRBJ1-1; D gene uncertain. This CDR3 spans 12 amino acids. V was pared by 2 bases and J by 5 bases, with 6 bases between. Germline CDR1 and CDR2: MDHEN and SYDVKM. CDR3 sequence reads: CASSLRETEAFF. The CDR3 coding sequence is TGTGCCAGCAGTTTAAGAGAAACTGAAGCTTTCTTT.

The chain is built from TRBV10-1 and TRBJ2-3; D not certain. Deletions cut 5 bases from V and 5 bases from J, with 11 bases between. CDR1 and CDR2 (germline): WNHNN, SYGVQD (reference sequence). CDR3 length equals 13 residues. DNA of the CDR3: TGCGCCAGCAGTCCTCGACTGATAGATACGCAGTATTTT. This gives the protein CASSPRLIDTQYF.

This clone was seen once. The DNA for the CDR3 is TGTGCCTTCTCACACAGGGGGTCCTATAATTCACCCCTCCACTTT. Its protein is CAFSHRGSYNSPLHF. The J gene is TRBJ1-6, the V gene TRBV30; 8 nucleotides align to TRBD1. CDR1 and CDR2 from the germline V gene are GTSNPN and SVGIG (reference sequence). The V and J ends lost 7 bases and 1 base, in that order; junction bases with no gene match: 6. The CDR3 spans 15 residues.

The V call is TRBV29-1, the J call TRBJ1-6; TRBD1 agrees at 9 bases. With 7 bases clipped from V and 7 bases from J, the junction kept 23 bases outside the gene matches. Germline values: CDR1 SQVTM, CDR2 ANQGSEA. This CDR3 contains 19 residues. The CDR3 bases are TGCAGCGCCCTCACCCTGGGACAGGGTAGTCTACGGGGAAATTCACCCCTCCACTTT. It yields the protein CSALTLGQGSLRGNSPLHF.

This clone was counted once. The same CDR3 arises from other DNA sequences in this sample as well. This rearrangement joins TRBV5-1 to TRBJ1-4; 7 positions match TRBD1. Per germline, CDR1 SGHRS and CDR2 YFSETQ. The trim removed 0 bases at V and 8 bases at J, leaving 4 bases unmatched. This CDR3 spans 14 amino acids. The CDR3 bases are TGCGCCAGCAGCTTGGGACAGGGAGGAGAAAAACTGTTTTTT. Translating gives CASSLGQGGEKLFF.

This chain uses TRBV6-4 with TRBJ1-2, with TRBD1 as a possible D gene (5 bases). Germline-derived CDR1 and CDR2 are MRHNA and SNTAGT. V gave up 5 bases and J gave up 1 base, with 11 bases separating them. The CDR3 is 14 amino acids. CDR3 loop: CASSPGAHNYGYTF. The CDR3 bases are TGTGCCAGCAGTCCCGGGGCCCATAACTATGGCTACACCTTC.